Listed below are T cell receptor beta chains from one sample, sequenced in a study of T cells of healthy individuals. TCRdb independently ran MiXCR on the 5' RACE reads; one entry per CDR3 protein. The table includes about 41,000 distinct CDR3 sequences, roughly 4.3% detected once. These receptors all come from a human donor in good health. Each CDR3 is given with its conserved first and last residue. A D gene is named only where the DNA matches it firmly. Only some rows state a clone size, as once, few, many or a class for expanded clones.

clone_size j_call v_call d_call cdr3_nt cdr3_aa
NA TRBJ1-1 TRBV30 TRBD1 TGTGCCTGGAGTGGACAGGGGAACACTGAAGCTTTCTTT CAWSGQGNTEAFF
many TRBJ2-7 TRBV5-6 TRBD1 TGTGCCAGCAGCTTTCAGGGGGCCTACGAGCAGTACTTC CASSFQGAYEQYF
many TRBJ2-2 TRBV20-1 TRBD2 TGCAGTGCTAGTGTTGGGCTAGCGGGGGGGGACACCGGGGAGCTGTTTTTT CSASVGLAGGDTGELFF
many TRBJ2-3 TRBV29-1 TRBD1 TGCAGCGCCGGACAGGGGTTTGGTGGCACAGATACGCAGTATTTT CSAGQGFGGTDTQYF
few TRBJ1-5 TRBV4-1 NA TGCGCCAGCGCAGACGGCGGCAATCAGCCCCAGCATTTT CASADGGNQPQHF
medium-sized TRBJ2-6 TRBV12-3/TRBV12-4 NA TGTGCCAGCAGTTTCAGCTCTGGGGCCAACGTCCTGACTTTC CASSFSSGANVLTF
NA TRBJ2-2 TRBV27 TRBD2 TGTGCCAGCAGTCTAGGCCTGGGACTAGCGGGAGCGGGCACCGGGGAGCTGTTTTTT CASSLGLGLAGAGTGELFF
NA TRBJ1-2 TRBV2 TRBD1 TGTGCCAGCGTCCGAACCGGGACAGGGAGCCGGGGGTTATATGGCTACACCTTC CASVRTGTGSRGLYGYTF
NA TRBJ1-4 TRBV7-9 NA TGTGCCAGCAGCCCCCGGGACTCTACTAATGAAAAACTGTTTTTT CASSPRDSTNEKLFF
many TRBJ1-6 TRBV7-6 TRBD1 TGTGCCAGCAGCTTGGGACAGGGGTCACCCCTCCACTTT CASSLGQGSPLHF
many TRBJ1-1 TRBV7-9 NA TGTGCCAGCAGCTTATTAGCGCTACAGGGCAACACTGAAGCTTTCTTT CASSLLALQGNTEAFF
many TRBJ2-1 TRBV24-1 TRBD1 TGTGACCTTCCTGGGACAGGGGATAATGAGCAGTTCTTC CDLPGTGDNEQFF
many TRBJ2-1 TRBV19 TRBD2 TGTGCCAGTAGTGCTGGCGGGGGCTCCTACAATGAGCAGTTCTTC CASSAGGGSYNEQFF
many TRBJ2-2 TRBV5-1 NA TGCGCCAGCAGCTTGGAATCGGGGCTCTACACCGGGGAGCTGTTTTTT CASSLESGLYTGELFF
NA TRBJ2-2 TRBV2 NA TGTGCCAGCAGCCCCTTTGAAGGGAGGACCGGGGAGCTGTTTTTT CASSPFEGRTGELFF
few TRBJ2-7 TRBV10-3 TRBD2 TGTGCCATCAGGAAGCGGGGCTCCTACGAGCAGTACTTC CAIRKRGSYEQYF
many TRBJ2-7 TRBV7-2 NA TGTGCCAGCAGCTTAGCTACCGACCCCGCCTACGAGCAGTACTTC CASSLATDPAYEQYF
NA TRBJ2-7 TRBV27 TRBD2 TGTGCCAGCAGAAGTCTAGCGGGCGAATACGCCGTCTTCCCCCACGAGCAGTACTTC CASRSLAGEYAVFPHEQYF
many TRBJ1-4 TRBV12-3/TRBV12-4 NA TGTGCCAGCGGGGGGGGGCGGAATAATGAAAAACTGTTTTTT CASGGGRNNEKLFF
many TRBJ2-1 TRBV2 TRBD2 TGTGCCAGTTCCACTTCCGGGACTAGCGGGCCGGGCACCTACAATGAGCAGTTCTTC CASSTSGTSGPGTYNEQFF
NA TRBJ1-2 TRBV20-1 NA TGCAGTGCTTCCCCCAGGCCCCTCTATGGCTACACCTTC CSASPRPLYGYTF
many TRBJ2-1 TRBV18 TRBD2 TGTGCCAGCTCACCAGTGGTACTAGCGGCTCAGGCGTCCTACAATGAGCAGTTCTTC CASSPVVLAAQASYNEQFF
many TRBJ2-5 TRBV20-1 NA TGCAGTGCTAGGGGGGTGGAGACCCAGTACTTC CSARGVETQYF
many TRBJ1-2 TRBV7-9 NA TGTGCCAGCAGCTTAGGGGGCGCAGATGGCTACACCTTC CASSLGGADGYTF
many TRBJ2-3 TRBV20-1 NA TGCAGTGCTAGCCCCCGCACAGATACGCAGTATTTT CSASPRTDTQYF
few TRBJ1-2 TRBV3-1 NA TGTGCCAGCAGCCAAGTCGAGGGATTGGTTGGCTACACCTTC CASSQVEGLVGYTF
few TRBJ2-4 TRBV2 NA TGTGCCAGCAGGAAATCCTGGCTTGACAGGACCTCCGCCAAAAACATTCAGTACTTC CASRKSWLDRTSAKNIQYF
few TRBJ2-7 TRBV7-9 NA TGTGCCAGCAGCCCCCGGACAGCCTCCTACGAGCAGTACTTC CASSPRTASYEQYF